This passage covers 17 T cell receptor beta chains from one sample sequenced in a study of PD-1 blockade in mismatch repair-deficient tumors. Sequenced by immunoSEQ multiplex PCR; TCRdb stores in-frame clones only, minus some. Of 45,000 to 55,000 clones listed, around 85% are singletons. The source material was peripheral blood, sampled about 4.5 months after starting pembrolizumab. The receptors shown here come from an adult with mismatch repair-deficient cancer.

The chain recombines TRBV9 with TRBJ2-5; possible D gene TRBD2, 6 bases. CDR1 is SGDLS and CDR2 is YYNGEE in the germline V gene. The CDR3 spans 13 residues. The V and J ends lost 4 bases and 7 bases respectively, with 14 bases between them. The CDR3 protein is CASSLLGGGTQYF. As DNA, the CDR3 is TGTGCCAGCAGCTTATTGGGAGGTGGGACCCAGTACTTC.

CDR3 in DNA: TGTGCCAGCAGCTCTAGCCCTAGCGGGAGTTACCCCTACGAGCAGTACTTC. It is translated as CASSSSPSGSYPYEQYF. This chain connects TRBV7-2 to TRBJ2-7, with TRBD2 matching 10 bases. The V gene end was trimmed by 4 bases and the J gene end by 2 bases; junction bases not matched to a gene: 11. Germline values: CDR1 SGHTA, CDR2 FQGNSA. The CDR3 has 17 residues.

V usage is TRBV2 and J usage is TRBJ1-2, with D unresolved. CDR1 is SNHLY, CDR2 FYNNEI, per germline. The CDR3 has 14 amino acids. Trimming left V 0 bases short and J 4 bases short, with 9 bases between. As DNA, the CDR3 is TGTGCCAGCAGTGAAGCGAGGACTCTCTATGGCTACACCTTC. This translates into CASSEARTLYGYTF. The variable domain in full, completed from reference TRBV2 and TRBJ1-2, reads EPEVTQTPSHQVTQMGQEVILRCVPISNHLYFYWYRQILGQKVEFLVSFYNNEISEKSEIFDDQFSVERPDGSNFTLKIRSTKLEDSAMYFCASSEARTLYGYTFGSGTRLTVV.

The count of this clone is one. The chain carries TRBV6-1 and TRBJ2-1, with D uncertain. Germline V gene lookup returns CDR1 MNHNS and CDR2 SASEGT. Trimming stripped 8 bases from V and 9 bases from J, with 11 bases between. This CDR3 spans 11 amino acids. CDR3 amino acids: CASSSLAEQFF. CDR3 nucleotides: TGTGCCAGCTCGAGCCTTGCTGAGCAGTTCTTC.

The chain couples TRBV27 to TRBJ2-1, with D uncertain. The CDR3 sequence is 15 residues long. CDR1 is MNHEY and CDR2 is SMNVEV in the germline V gene (reference sequence). V lost 2 bases to trimming and J lost 2 bases, with 10 bases between them. The CDR3: CASSLTVGPYNEQFF. DNA for the CDR3: TGTGCCAGCAGTTTAACGGTTGGACCCTACAATGAGCAGTTCTTC.

This clone was seen only a few times. The chain is built from TRBV28 and TRBJ2-3, with D perhaps given as TRBD1 or TRBD2 (5 bases each). Germline V gives CDR1 MDHEN, CDR2 SYDVKM. Trimming removed 8 bases at V and 6 bases at J, with 21 bases between. The length of the CDR3 is 15 residues. The CDR3 DNA reads TGTGCCAGCGGGACGAGGGCGGACGGGACGGATACGCAGTATTTT. Translated: CASGTRADGTDTQYF.

This rearrangement joins TRBV10-3 to TRBJ1-1, with D possibly being TRBD1 (5 bases). Germline V CDR1 and CDR2: ENHRY, SYGVKD. The CDR3 is 14 residues long. V lost 2 bases and J 1 base, leaving 8 bases between the germline ends. CDR3 in DNA: TGTGCCATCAGTGAGCAGGGCCGGAACACTGAAGCTTTCTTT. Translation: CAISEQGRNTEAFF.

This clone was picked up one time. V is TRBV19 and J is TRBJ2-5, with TRBD1 matching over 11 bases. Germline assignment: CDR1 LNHDA and CDR2 SQIVND (reference sequence). The CDR3 runs to 16 residues. Trimming cost V 4 bases and J 5 bases; bases outside gene matches: 9. The CDR3 DNA reads as TGTGCCAGTAGTACGTTGGGACAGGGGGGGTCGGAGACCCAGTACTTC. Translation gives CASSTLGQGGSETQYF. Looking up the rest from reference TRBV19 and TRBJ2-5 gives the full variable domain: DGGITQSPKYLFRKEGQNVTLSCEQNLNHDAMYWYRQDPGQGLRLIYYSQIVNDFQKGDIAEGYSVSREKKESFPLTVTSAQKNPTAFYLCASSTLGQGGSETQYFGPGTRLLVL.

This chain connects TRBV25-1 to TRBJ2-7; 16 positions match TRBD2. The germline CDR1 and CDR2 sequences are MGHDK and SYGVNS. The CDR3 is 17 residues long. The ends lost 7 bases at V and 4 bases at J; junction bases unmatched: 10. The CDR3 sequence: CASTGTSGRAVRYEQYF. The CDR3 DNA follows: TGTGCCAGCACCGGGACTAGCGGGAGGGCCGTCAGGTACGAGCAGTACTTC.

V gene TRBV9 combines with J gene TRBJ2-3, with TRBD2 matching 12 bases. The germline V gene encodes CDR1 SGDLS and CDR2 YYNGEE. Trimming removed 3 bases from V and 5 bases from J; junction bases left unmatched: 7. The CDR3 loop spans 16 amino acids. CDR3 residues: CASSARRLAGEDTQYF. The CDR3 nucleotides read TGTGCCAGCAGCGCAAGAAGACTAGCGGGAGAAGATACGCAGTATTTT.

The sample holds one count of this clone. The V and J genes are TRBV9 and TRBJ2-3; 10 positions match TRBD1. With V trimmed by 0 bases and J by 0 bases, 1 base remained unmatched. This CDR3 region has 16 residues. Germline assignment: CDR1 SGDLS and CDR2 YYNGEE. For the CDR3, the DNA is TGTGCCAGCAGCGTAGGACAGGGGGCGAGCACAGATACGCAGTATTTT. Translation gives CASSVGQGASTDTQYF.

The chain is built from TRBV19 and TRBJ1-5, with D unresolved. Per the germline V gene, CDR1 is LNHDA and CDR2 is SQIVND (reference sequence). This CDR3 contains 13 residues. Trimming removed 3 bases at V and 6 bases at J, with 9 bases between. CDR3 bases: TGTGCCAGTAGTATCGGAGGACCTCAGCCCCAGCATTTT. Its translation: CASSIGGPQPQHF.

V gene TRBV29-1 combines with J gene TRBJ2-7, with TRBD2 matching over 8 bases. Germline loops: CDR1 SQVTM, CDR2 ANQGSEA. The V gene end was trimmed by 1 base and the J gene end by 3 bases; junction bases not matched to a gene: 8. This CDR3 is 15 amino acids long. The CDR3 nucleotides read TGCAGCGTTGAAGTCCAGCGGGAGTCCCGCTACGAGCAGTACTTC. As protein: CSVEVQRESRYEQYF.

Concerning this clone itself: Because it lacks the conserved phenylalanine or tryptophan at the end, this CDR3 is likely a read error. The chain recombines TRBV5-8 with TRBJ1-3; D is unclear. The germline V gene has CDR1 SGHTS and CDR2 YDEGEE. V was shortened by 6 bases and J by 5 bases, with 21 bases between the two germline ends. The CDR3 spans 16 residues. The CDR3 bases are TGTGCCAGCACCCGACCCGACATCTATCCTCGAAACACCATATATTCT. Its translation is CASTRPDIYPRNTIYS.

In this sample, this clone turned up a few times. The V and J genes are TRBV10-3 and TRBJ2-7, with D possibly being TRBD1 or TRBD2 (6 bases each). Trimming stripped 11 bases from V and 6 bases from J, with 17 bases between. The CDR3 extends over 12 amino acids. Germline CDR1 is ENHRY and CDR2 is SYGVKD. The CDR3 DNA reads TGTGCCGCAAATCCTGGGGGGCCCGAGCAGTACTTC. Residues: CAANPGGPEQYF.

The rearrangement links TRBV4-2 to TRBJ2-7; TRBD1 matches 8 bases. The J segment lost 0 bases and the V segment lost 1 base, leaving 5 bases of the junction unmatched. The CDR3 covers 16 residues. CDR1 and CDR2 (germline): LGHNA, YNFKEQ. In DNA form, the CDR3 reads TGTGCCAGCAGCCAAGCCCTGGGACAGGCCTCCTACGAGCAGTACTTC. This encodes CASSQALGQASYEQYF.

V gene TRBV2 combines with J gene TRBJ2-2, with unresolved D. The CDR3 runs 15 residues. Germline values: CDR1 SNHLY, CDR2 FYNNEI. V lost 6 bases, J lost 0 bases, and 11 bases lay in between. CDR3 nucleotides: TGTGCCAGCAGAAGGACCGGCGCGAACACCGGGGAGCTGTTTTTT. This encodes CASRRTGANTGELFF. The full variable domain, its missing parts supplied by reference TRBV2 and TRBJ2-2, is EPEVTQTPSHQVTQMGQEVILRCVPISNHLYFYWYRQILGQKVEFLVSFYNNEISEKSEIFDDQFSVERPDGSNFTLKIRSTKLEDSAMYFCASRRTGANTGELFFGEGSRLTVL.